These 16 T cell receptor beta chains originate from one sample sequenced in a study of T cells in Graves' hyperthyroidism and ophthalmopathy. Amplification targeted TCR beta CDR3 regions from RNA transcripts. A set of HTBI primers served as the primers for a first-round RT-PCR of the TCR CDR3. In TCRdb, the multiplex PCR reads were re-called with MiXCR into one record per CDR3 protein. Seen here are 500,000 to 750,000 distinct CDR3 sequences, around 16% observed once, and the top ten hold under 7.5%. Sequences were obtained from blood. The receptor set was obtained from a woman under 40 with Graves' hyperthyroidism.

In this sample, this clonotype turned up a few times. The chain couples TRBV6-1 to TRBJ2-1; D unclear. V was cut by 7 bases and J by 4 bases, with 5 bases left in between. CDR1 MNHNS and CDR2 SASEGT come from the germline V gene. This CDR3 region has 11 residues. The CDR3 DNA reads TGTGCCAGCAAGAGGTACAATGAGCAGTTCTTC. This gives the protein CASKRYNEQFF.

This clonotype has at least ten counts. The chain uses TRBV7-2 and TRBJ2-1; D gene ambiguous. In germline, CDR1 is SGHTA, CDR2 FQGNSA. V lost 1 base to trimming and J lost 7 bases, with 8 bases between them. The CDR3 runs to 13 residues. The CDR3 sequence: CASSLVPSNEQFF. CDR3 coding DNA: TGTGCCAGCAGCTTAGTCCCATCGAATGAGCAGTTCTTC.

This clonotype was seen more than once but under ten times. This chain joins TRBV18 and TRBJ1-1, with D hard to call. This CDR3 contains 15 residues. The germline V gene has CDR1 KGHSH and CDR2 LQKENI. V lost 3 bases and J lost 4, with 15 bases in between. CDR3 coding DNA: TGTGCCAGCTCACCGAATTATCTGGCTCCCACTGAAGCTTTCTTT. Its translation: CASSPNYLAPTEAFF.

This clonotype was detected a few times. This chain uses TRBV9 with TRBJ1-1; 9 bases match TRBD1. This CDR3 comprises 16 residues. Germline V gene data show CDR1 as SGDLS and CDR2 as YYNGEE. With V trimmed by 0 bases and J by 3 bases, 6 bases remained unmatched. Here the CDR3 reads CASSVGLQGADTEAFF. In DNA form, the CDR3 reads TGTGCCAGCAGCGTAGGGCTACAGGGGGCGGACACTGAAGCTTTCTTT.

This clonotype was seen ten or more times. The chain is built from TRBV20-1 and TRBJ2-3; D remains ambiguous. CDR1 DFQATT and CDR2 SNEGSKA come from the germline V gene (reference sequence). V shed 0 bases and J shed 4 bases, with 11 bases lying between them. This CDR3 is 14 amino acids long. In DNA form, the CDR3 reads TGCAGTGCTAGAGATCCACGGGTCCCAGATACGCAGTATTTT. Translation gives CSARDPRVPDTQYF.

This clonotype was observed at least ten times. The chain links TRBV10-3 to TRBJ2-7; TRBD1 agrees at 8 bases. Germline CDR1 and CDR2: ENHRY and SYGVKD. The CDR3 covers 13 residues. Losses at the gene ends were 10 bases for V and 0 bases for J; bases not matched to a gene: 5. The CDR3 sequence: CATEGQDSYEQYF. CDR3 DNA: TGTGCCACCGAGGGACAGGACTCCTACGAGCAGTACTTC.

This clonotype was recorded at least ten times. The rearrangement uses TRBV27 and TRBJ2-7; 7 bases line up with TRBD2. The CDR3 consists of 16 residues. Germline-derived CDR1 and CDR2 are MNHEY and SMNVEV (reference sequence). Unmatched junction bases numbered 8, after V lost 0 bases and J lost 3 bases. CDR3 in amino acids: CASSLSRGSSGYEQYF. Here the CDR3 DNA reads TGTGCCAGCAGTTTATCTAGGGGTTCTAGCGGCTACGAGCAGTACTTC.

The V call is TRBV10-3, the J call TRBJ2-3, with D tentatively TRBD1 (6 bases). The CDR3 covers 15 residues. Trimming took off 3 bases at V and 0 bases at J, with 10 bases between the two ends. CDR1 and CDR2 from the germline V gene are ENHRY and SYGVKD. CDR3 nucleotide sequence: TGTGCCATCAGTGACTTGGGGGCCAGCACAGATACGCAGTATTTT. Translating gives CAISDLGASTDTQYF.

At least ten counts were recorded for this clonotype. V usage is TRBV27 and J usage is TRBJ2-7, with 14 bases that match TRBD2. V gave up 7 bases and J gave up 5 bases; unmatched junction bases: 4. The CDR3 has 14 residues. Germline values: CDR1 MNHEY, CDR2 SMNVEV (reference sequence). Here the CDR3 DNA reads TGTGCCAGCAAACCGGGACTAGCGGGAGACGAGCAGTACTTC. Translating gives CASKPGLAGDEQYF.

This clonotype was counted ten times or more. The chain has TRBV5-1 and TRBJ2-1, with D hard to call. This CDR3 contains 12 residues. The V end was cut by 1 base, the J end by 6 bases, with 5 bases between. Per the germline V gene, CDR1 is SGHRS and CDR2 is YFSETQ. The CDR3 sequence is CASSLTTNEQFF. The CDR3 DNA follows: TGCGCCAGCAGCTTGACAACCAATGAGCAGTTCTTC. The full variable domain, rest sourced from reference TRBV5-1 and TRBJ2-1, is KAGVTQTPRYLIKTRGQQVTLSCSPISGHRSVSWYQQTPGQGLQFLFEYFSETQRNKGNFPGRFSGRQFSNSRSEMNVSTLELGDSALYLCASSLTTNEQFFGPGTRLTVL.

This clonotype was counted only a few times. V and J are TRBV20-1 and TRBJ2-7; 14 bases agree with TRBD2. Trimming cost V 6 bases and J 7 bases; bases outside gene matches: 5. Looked up from germline, CDR1 is DFQATT and CDR2 is SNEGSKA (reference sequence). The CDR3 is 13 amino acids. In nucleotides, the CDR3 is TGCAGTGCCGGGGGACTAGCGGGAGTTGAGCAGTACTTC. Translated: CSAGGLAGVEQYF.

This clonotype was seen a handful of times. The junction departs from the called germline gene at one end, perhaps through a read error. The chain recombines TRBV5-1 with TRBJ2-7; perhaps TRBD1 as D (6 bases). Germline assignment: CDR1 SGHRS and CDR2 YFSETQ. The CDR3 spans 13 residues. The CDR3 nucleotides are TGCGCCAGCAGCTCGGGACAAAGATACGCGCAGTACTTC. Translation gives CASSSGQRYAQYF.

Written as DNA, the CDR3 is TGTGCCAGCAGTGAATTGTCGGACAGACTTGGCGAGCAGTACTTC. Protein: CASSELSDRLGEQYF. J is TRBJ2-7 and V is TRBV25-1, with TRBD1 as a possible D gene (6 bases). This CDR3 has 15 residues. The V and J ends lost 1 base and 6 bases respectively, with 16 bases between them. The V gene's germline CDR1 is MGHDK and CDR2 SYGVNS.

This clonotype was seen many times. The chain is built from TRBV12-3 or TRBV12-4 and TRBJ2-7; D gene uncertain. The V and J ends lost 3 bases and 0 bases respectively, with 9 bases between them. This CDR3 contains 14 residues. The CDR3 region is CASSFQLSSYEQYF. The DNA of the CDR3 is TGTGCCAGCAGTTTTCAGCTTAGCTCCTACGAGCAGTACTTC.

With respect to this clonotype: The missing conserved phenylalanine or tryptophan at the end of this CDR3 makes a read error likely. The rearrangement joins TRBV2 to TRBJ1-6; 7 bases align to TRBD1. The CDR3 length is 15 residues. Germline trimming cut 2 bases from V and 7 bases from J; bases unmatched to any gene: 5. Germline V gene lookup returns CDR1 SNHLY and CDR2 FYNNEI. The CDR3 loop is CASSETGVINSPLHL. CDR3 DNA sequence: TGTGCCAGCAGTGAAACAGGGGTGATCAATTCACCCCTCCACCTT.

This clonotype occurred many times. This chain uses TRBV2 with TRBJ2-1; possibly TRBD1 for D (6 bases). V was shortened by 7 bases and J by 4 bases, with 11 bases between the two germline ends. CDR1 and CDR2 from the germline V gene are SNHLY and FYNNEI. The CDR3 totals 13 residues. The CDR3 protein is CASNSDRYNEQFF. The CDR3 nucleotides are TGTGCCAGCAACTCCGACAGGTACAATGAGCAGTTCTTC. Combining the CDR3 with reference TRBV2 and TRBJ2-1 gives the whole variable domain EPEVTQTPSHQVTQMGQEVILRCVPISNHLYFYWYRQILGQKVEFLVSFYNNEISEKSEIFDDQFSVERPDGSNFTLKIRSTKLEDSAMYFCASNSDRYNEQFFGPGTRLTVL.